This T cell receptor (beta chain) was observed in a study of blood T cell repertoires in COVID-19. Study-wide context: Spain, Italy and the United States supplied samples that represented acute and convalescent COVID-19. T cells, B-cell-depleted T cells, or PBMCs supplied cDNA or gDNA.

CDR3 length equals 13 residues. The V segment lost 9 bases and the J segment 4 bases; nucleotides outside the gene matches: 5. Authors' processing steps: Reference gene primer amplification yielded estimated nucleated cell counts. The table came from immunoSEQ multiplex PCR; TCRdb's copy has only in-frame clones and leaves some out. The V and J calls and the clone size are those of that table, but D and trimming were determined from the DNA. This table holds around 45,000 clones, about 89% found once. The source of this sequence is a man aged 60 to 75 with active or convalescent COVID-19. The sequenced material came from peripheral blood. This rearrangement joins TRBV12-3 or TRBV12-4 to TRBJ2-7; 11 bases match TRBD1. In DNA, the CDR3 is TGTGCCAGTCACCGGGACAGGGGGTACGAGCAGTACTTC. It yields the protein CASHRDRGYEQYF.